This T cell receptor beta chain was sequenced in a study of vaccination and CD4 T cells after COVID-19. Broader study findings: Vaccine-specific clones numbering 304 of 307 showed spike mono-reactivity in convalescent patients.

This sample's treatment: roughly 11-day PBMC culture with coronavirus spike peptide pools or control peptides (ViraFEST assay). CD4+ T cells of the unexposed donor were collected before the COVID-19 pandemic (2011-2018). Trimming cost V 1 base and J 5 bases, with 14 bases left between them. Germline loops: CDR1 SGHTA, CDR2 FQGTGA. This CDR3 has 16 residues. This clonotype was detected a few times. Its antigen is still unknown. At the Johns Hopkins FTIC core, DNA taken from cultured CD4+ T cells was sequenced by way of the Oncomine TCR Beta short-read assay. TCRdb reprocessed the PCR reads with MiXCR, giving one entry per CDR3 protein. The sample includes fewer than 8,000 distinct CDR3 sequences, 29% of them seen just once.

The rearrangement links TRBV7-3 to TRBJ2-2; maybe TRBD1 (5 bases). Sequencing used CD4+ T cells from blood, cultured in vitro. The TCR originated in a human donor in good health. The CDR3 is CASSLKPPTVTGELFF. As DNA, the CDR3 is TGTGCCAGCAGCTTAAAGCCCCCGACAGTAACCGGGGAGCTGTTTTTT.